Following are 22 T cell receptor beta chains from one sample sequenced in a study of cytomegalovirus exposure and HLA in healthy donors (dated by TCRdb to about 2017). Library preparation was by the immunoSEQ multiplex PCR assay. For the multiplex PCR, a mixture combining 60 forward primers for TCR Vbeta segments and 13 reverse primers for TCR Jbeta segments was used. TCRdb provides this immuneACCESS table in a form limited to in-frame rearrangements. Some clones are lacking; in checked studies, under half of them reflect an unresolved V gene, and why the rest are absent is not known. The sample records roughly 120,000 clones, 70% to 80% of which are singletons. The ten biggest clones cover about 16% of the sample. The sequencing sample was made of PBMCs. The receptors originated from a man between 45 and 60 years old in good health and CMV-seropositive.

V usage is TRBV18 and J usage is TRBJ2-1; no definite D call. Trimming pared 0 bases from V and 0 bases from J, leaving 9 bases between. Germline values: CDR1 KGHSH, CDR2 LQKENI. This CDR3 contains 16 residues. CDR3 region: CASSPPGTGSYNEQFF. The CDR3 DNA is TGTGCCAGCTCACCACCCGGTACCGGCTCCTACAATGAGCAGTTCTTC.

The chain combines TRBV4-3 with TRBJ2-3, with D maybe TRBD2 (6 bases). This CDR3 spans 17 amino acids. Deletions cut 5 bases from V and 3 bases from J, with 21 bases between. Germline values: CDR1 LGHNA, CDR2 YSLEER. CDR3 in amino acids: CASSSRPGPAGTDTQYF. The CDR3 region has the DNA TGCGCCAGCAGCTCCCGCCCTGGGCCCGCGGGAACAGATACGCAGTATTTT.

The chain joins TRBV7-8 to TRBJ2-3; tentatively, D is TRBD2 (5 bases). Trimming took off 0 bases at V and 2 bases at J, with 9 bases between the two ends. The CDR3 sequence is 15 residues long. CDR1 and CDR2 (germline): SGHVS, FQNEAQ. This chain's CDR3 is CASSLARTFTDTQYF. CDR3 sequence (DNA): TGTGCCAGCAGCTTAGCGAGGACTTTCACAGATACGCAGTATTTT.

The chain is built from TRBV9 and TRBJ1-2, with TRBD1 identical over 7 bases. J gave up 2 bases and V 4 bases, and 8 bases lay outside the gene matches. This CDR3 is 15 amino acids long. In germline, CDR1 is SGDLS, CDR2 YYNGEE. The CDR3 sequence: CASSSFGTVNYGYTF. CDR3 bases: TGTGCCAGCAGCTCGTTTGGGACAGTCAACTATGGCTACACCTTC.

In DNA form, the CDR3 reads TGTGCCAGCAGCCCTGGAGGGGCCCAGGGCGGGACTCAGCCCCAGCATTTT. Translating gives CASSPGGAQGGTQPQHF. This chain joins TRBV11-2 and TRBJ1-5, with D perhaps TRBD1 (5 bases). This CDR3 comprises 17 residues. The V gene lost 5 bases and the J gene lost 6 bases, with 23 bases spanning the gap. Germline-derived CDR1 and CDR2 are SGHAT and FQNNGV.

The rearrangement links TRBV7-9 to TRBJ2-2, with 7 bases lining up with TRBD1. From germline, CDR1 is SEHNR and CDR2 FQNEAQ (reference sequence). The V and J ends lost 6 bases and 7 bases, in that order; junction bases with no gene match: 14. The CDR3 is made up of 16 amino acids. The CDR3 bases are TGTGCCAGCAGTCCGGGGCCCAGGGGGTTCGACGGGGAGCTGTTTTTT. This translates into CASSPGPRGFDGELFF.

The chain employs TRBV5-1 and TRBJ2-1; 8 bases line up with TRBD2. This CDR3 is 14 amino acids long. After removal of 5 bases from V and 7 bases from J, the junction contained 8 bases not matched to a gene. Germline values: CDR1 SGHRS, CDR2 YFSETQ. The CDR3 region is CASRVPGGPNEQFF. As DNA, the CDR3 is TGCGCCAGCAGGGTTCCGGGGGGGCCAAATGAGCAGTTCTTC. Supplemented by reference TRBV5-1 and TRBJ2-1, the full variable domain reads KAGVTQTPRYLIKTRGQQVTLSCSPISGHRSVSWYQQTPGQGLQFLFEYFSETQRNKGNFPGRFSGRQFSNSRSEMNVSTLELGDSALYLCASRVPGGPNEQFFGPGTRLTVL.

The chain joins TRBV28 to TRBJ1-1; TRBD1 is a possible D gene (5 bases). CDR3 length: 15 amino acids. Per the germline V gene, CDR1 is MDHEN and CDR2 is SYDVKM. V shed 4 bases and J shed 5 bases, with 17 bases lying between them. CDR3 sequence reads: CASSYSYGGGTEAFF. Here the CDR3 DNA reads TGTGCCAGCAGTTACTCATACGGGGGAGGGACTGAAGCTTTCTTT.

The V and J genes are TRBV27 and TRBJ2-7; 10 nucleotides line up with TRBD2. The CDR3 totals 16 residues. J gave up 5 bases and V 5 bases, and 12 bases lay outside the gene matches. Germline V gene lookup returns CDR1 MNHEY and CDR2 SMNVEV (reference sequence). This CDR3 is CASSPGLAAGLHEQYF. CDR3 nucleotides: TGTGCCAGCAGTCCCGGACTAGCGGCAGGGTTACACGAGCAGTACTTC.

This chain uses TRBV7-9 with TRBJ1-4, with D unclear. V was shortened by 4 bases and J by 7 bases, with 7 bases between the two germline ends. Germline values: CDR1 SEHNR, CDR2 FQNEAQ (reference sequence). There are 12 residues in the CDR3. This chain's CDR3 is CASSYNSEKLFF. The CDR3 DNA sequence: TGTGCCAGCAGCTATAACAGTGAAAAACTGTTTTTT.

Here the CDR3 DNA reads TGTGCCAGTAGTGTGGGACTAGCAACCTACGAGCAGTACTTC. Translation gives CASSVGLATYEQYF. The chain employs TRBV19 and TRBJ2-7; 9 positions match TRBD2. The ends lost 5 bases at V and 2 bases at J; junction bases unmatched: 4. The CDR3 spans 14 residues. Germline CDR1 LNHDA, CDR2 SQIVND (reference sequence).

The chain has TRBV7-6 and TRBJ2-1; 13 nucleotides match TRBD2. With 5 bases clipped from V and 0 bases from J, the junction kept 4 bases outside the gene matches. The CDR3 length is 17 residues. The germline gives CDR1 SGHVS, CDR2 FNYEAQ. This CDR3 is CASSPGTSGISYNEQFF. In DNA form, the CDR3 reads TGTGCCAGCAGCCCTGGGACTAGCGGGATCTCCTACAATGAGCAGTTCTTC.

This chain links TRBV28 with TRBJ2-7, with D tentatively TRBD2 (6 bases). Deletions cut 4 bases from V and 3 bases from J, with 10 bases between. The CDR3 covers 13 residues. The germline CDR1 and CDR2 sequences are MDHEN and SYDVKM. Written as DNA, the CDR3 is TGTGCCAGCAGTTCCGGGGGTTTCTACGAGCAGTACTTC. Encoded protein: CASSSGGFYEQYF.

The gene calls are TRBV19 and TRBJ2-1, with 7 bases fitting TRBD2. There are 17 residues in the CDR3. J was trimmed by 2 bases and V by 1 base; bases with no gene match: 8. Germline assignment: CDR1 LNHDA and CDR2 SQIVND (reference sequence). The CDR3, as DNA: TGTGCCAGTAGTATAGCGGGGAGGGGCATCGCCTACAATGAGCAGTTCTTC. This translates into CASSIAGRGIAYNEQFF.

The chain has TRBV6-7 and TRBJ2-7; D not certain. TRBV6-7 is identified as an open reading frame with a role that is uncertain. V was trimmed by 1 base and J by 2 bases, leaving 6 bases between them. CDR3 length equals 13 residues. In DNA, the CDR3 is TGTGCCAGCAGTTACTGCAGGACCTACGAGCAGTACTTC. Its translation is CASSYCRTYEQYF.

V is TRBV7-2 and J is TRBJ2-1; D is perhaps TRBD2 (6 bases). V was pared by 2 bases and J by 8 bases, with 10 bases between. Germline V gene lookup returns CDR1 SGHTA and CDR2 FQGNSA. CDR3 length: 13 amino acids. The CDR3 region has the DNA TGTGCCAGCAGCTTACCTAGCGTCCATGAGCAGTTCTTC. It yields the protein CASSLPSVHEQFF.

This chain connects TRBV6-1 to TRBJ1-5; no clear D. V gave up 7 bases and J gave up 3 bases, with 16 bases separating them. The CDR3 covers 15 residues. Germline V gives CDR1 MNHNS, CDR2 SASEGT. CDR3 nucleotide sequence: TGTGCCAGCACCGCCCGGGATTCTTCCAATCAGCCCCAGCATTTT. Translating gives CASTARDSSNQPQHF.

The J gene is TRBJ2-5, the V gene TRBV18; 7 bases align to TRBD2. The CDR3 is made up of 14 amino acids. CDR1 is KGHSH and CDR2 is LQKENI in the germline V gene. V was pared by 6 bases and J by 1 base, with 5 bases of the junction left unmatched. In nucleotides, the CDR3 is TGTGCCAGCTCTATCGGGGGGTCCCAAGAGACCCAGTACTTC. Its protein product is CASSIGGSQETQYF.

This clone showed up just once. The chain employs TRBV6-5 and TRBJ2-5, with 8 bases aligning to TRBD1. Near its end, the DNA agrees better with TRBJ2-7, so the J call may be wrong. The CDR3 length is 15 residues. The germline V gene encodes CDR1 MNHEY and CDR2 SVGAGI. This chain's CDR3 is CASSSSRDRRNEQYF. As DNA, the CDR3 is TGTGCCAGCAGTTCCTCGCGGGACAGGCGGAACGAGCAGTACTTC.

This clone was found once. The chain links TRBV6-6 to TRBJ2-6; D might be TRBD1 (5 bases). The CDR3 consists of 15 residues. V dropped 4 bases and J dropped 1 base, with 8 bases sitting between them. Germline CDR1 is MNHNY and CDR2 is SVGAGI (reference sequence). The CDR3 DNA is TGTGCCAGCAGTTCGCCAGGGTCTGGGGCCAACGTCCTGACTTTC. Translated: CASSSPGSGANVLTF.

This sequence joins TRBV18 and TRBJ2-5; TRBD1 is a possible D gene (6 bases). The CDR3 is made up of 16 amino acids. V dropped 3 bases and J dropped 4 bases, with 18 bases sitting between them. CDR1 and CDR2 (germline): KGHSH, LQKENI. DNA for the CDR3: TGTGCCAGCTCACCCATACCGAGGGGGAGCGGAGAGACCCAGTACTTC. This translates into CASSPIPRGSGETQYF. Supplemented by reference TRBV18 and TRBJ2-5, the full variable domain reads NAGVMQNPRHLVRRRGQEARLRCSPMKGHSHVYWYRQLPEEGLKFMVYLQKENIIDESGMPKERFSAEFPKEGPSILRIQQVVRGDSAAYFCASSPIPRGSGETQYFGPGTRLLVL.

DNA of the CDR3: TGTGCCAGCAGTGTCACAGGAGTGGGGGGGGCCTTATATACGCAGTATTTT. This sequence encodes CASSVTGVGGALYTQYF. The chain recombines TRBV6-1 with TRBJ2-3, with D possibly being TRBD2 (7 bases). The V gene lost 4 bases and the J gene lost 7 bases, with 24 bases spanning the gap. CDR3 length: 17 amino acids. Germline V gives CDR1 MNHNS, CDR2 SASEGT.